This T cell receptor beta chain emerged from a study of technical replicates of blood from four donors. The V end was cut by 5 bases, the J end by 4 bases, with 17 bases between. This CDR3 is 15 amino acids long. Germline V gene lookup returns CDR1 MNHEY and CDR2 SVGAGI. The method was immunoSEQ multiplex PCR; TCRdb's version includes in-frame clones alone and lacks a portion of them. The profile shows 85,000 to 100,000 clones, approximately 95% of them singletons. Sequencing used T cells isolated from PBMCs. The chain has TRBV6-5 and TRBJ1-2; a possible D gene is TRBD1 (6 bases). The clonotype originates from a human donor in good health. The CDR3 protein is CASSQTGKGVYGYTF. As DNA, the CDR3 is TGTGCCAGCAGTCAAACAGGGAAAGGTGTCTATGGCTACACCTTC.